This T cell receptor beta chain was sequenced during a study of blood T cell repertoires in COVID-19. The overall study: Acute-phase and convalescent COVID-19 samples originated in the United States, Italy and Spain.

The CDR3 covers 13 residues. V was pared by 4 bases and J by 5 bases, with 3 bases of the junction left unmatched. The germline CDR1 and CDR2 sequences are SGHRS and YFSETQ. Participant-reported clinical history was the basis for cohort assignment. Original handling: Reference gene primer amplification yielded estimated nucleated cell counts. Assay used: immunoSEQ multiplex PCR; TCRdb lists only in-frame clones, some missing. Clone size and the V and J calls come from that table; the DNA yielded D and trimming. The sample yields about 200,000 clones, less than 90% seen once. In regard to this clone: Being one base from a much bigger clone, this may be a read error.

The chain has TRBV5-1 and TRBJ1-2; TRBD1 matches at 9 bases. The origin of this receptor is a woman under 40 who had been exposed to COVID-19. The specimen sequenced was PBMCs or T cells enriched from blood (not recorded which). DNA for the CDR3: TGCGCCAGCAGCGTCGGACAGGGGTATGGCTACACCTTC. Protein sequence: CASSVGQGYGYTF.